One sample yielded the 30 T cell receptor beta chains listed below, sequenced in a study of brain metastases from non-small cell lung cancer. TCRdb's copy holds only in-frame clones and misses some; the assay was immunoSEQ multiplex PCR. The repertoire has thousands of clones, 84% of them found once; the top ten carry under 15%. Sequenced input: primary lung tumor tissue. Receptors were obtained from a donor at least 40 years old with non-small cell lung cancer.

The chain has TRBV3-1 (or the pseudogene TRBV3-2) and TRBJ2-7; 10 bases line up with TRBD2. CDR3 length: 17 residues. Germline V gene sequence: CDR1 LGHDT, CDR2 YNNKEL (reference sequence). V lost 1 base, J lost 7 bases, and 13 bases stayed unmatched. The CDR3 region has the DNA TGTGCCAGCAGCCAAGGAGTGGCTAGCGGGGGCCTGGGGGAGCAGTACTTC. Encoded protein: CASSQGVASGGLGEQYF.

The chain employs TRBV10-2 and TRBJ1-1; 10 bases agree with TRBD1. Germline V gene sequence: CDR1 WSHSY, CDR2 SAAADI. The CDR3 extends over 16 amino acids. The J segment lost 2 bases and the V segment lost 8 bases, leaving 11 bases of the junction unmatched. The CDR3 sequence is CASHRGTGAGNTEAFF. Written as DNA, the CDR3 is TGCGCCAGCCACCGGGGGACAGGGGCTGGAAACACTGAAGCTTTCTTT.

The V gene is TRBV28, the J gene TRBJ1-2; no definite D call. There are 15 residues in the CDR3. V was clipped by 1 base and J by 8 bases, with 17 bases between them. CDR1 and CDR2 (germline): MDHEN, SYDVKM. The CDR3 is CASSLYQNLSPGYTF. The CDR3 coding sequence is TGTGCCAGCAGTTTATACCAGAACCTTAGTCCCGGCTACACCTTC.

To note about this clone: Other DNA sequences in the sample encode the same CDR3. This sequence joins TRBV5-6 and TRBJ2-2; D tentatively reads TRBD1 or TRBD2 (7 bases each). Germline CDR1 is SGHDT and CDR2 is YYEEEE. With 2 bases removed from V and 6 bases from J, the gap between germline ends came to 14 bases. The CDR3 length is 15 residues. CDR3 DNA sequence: TGTGCCAGCAGCTTTACTTCAGGGGGGGCCGGGGAGCTGTTTTTT. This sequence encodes CASSFTSGGAGELFF.

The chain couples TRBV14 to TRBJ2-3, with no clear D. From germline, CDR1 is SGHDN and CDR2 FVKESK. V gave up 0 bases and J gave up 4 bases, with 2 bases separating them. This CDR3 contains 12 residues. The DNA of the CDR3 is TGTGCCAGCAGCCAAGAGGCAGATACGCAGTATTTT. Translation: CASSQEADTQYF.

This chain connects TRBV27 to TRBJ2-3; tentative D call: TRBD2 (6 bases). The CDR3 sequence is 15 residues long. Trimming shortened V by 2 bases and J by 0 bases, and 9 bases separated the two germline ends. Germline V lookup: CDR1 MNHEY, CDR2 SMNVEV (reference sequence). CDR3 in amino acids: CASSLGGTSTDTQYF. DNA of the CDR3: TGTGCCAGCAGTTTAGGGGGGACTAGCACAGATACGCAGTATTTT.

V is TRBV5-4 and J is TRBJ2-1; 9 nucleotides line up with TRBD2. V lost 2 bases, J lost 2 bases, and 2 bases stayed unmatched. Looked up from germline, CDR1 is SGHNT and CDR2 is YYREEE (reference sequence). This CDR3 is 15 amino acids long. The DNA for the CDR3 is TGTGCCAGCAGCTTCCGCGGGAGGGCCTACAATGAGCAGTTCTTC. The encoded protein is CASSFRGRAYNEQFF.

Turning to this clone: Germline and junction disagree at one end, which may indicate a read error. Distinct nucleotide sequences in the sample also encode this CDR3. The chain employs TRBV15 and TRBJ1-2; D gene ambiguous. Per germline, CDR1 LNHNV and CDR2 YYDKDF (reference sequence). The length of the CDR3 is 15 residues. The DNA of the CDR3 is TGTGCCACCAGTAGAGAGGCAGCCACCGATGGGGGCTACACCTTC. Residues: CATSREAATDGGYTF. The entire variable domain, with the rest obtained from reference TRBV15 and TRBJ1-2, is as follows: DAMVIQNPRYQVTQFGKPVTLSCSQTLNHNVMYWYQQKSSQAPKLLFHYYDKDFNNEADTPDNFQSRRPNTSFCFLDIRSPGLGDTAMYLCATSREAATDGGYTFGSGTRLTVV.

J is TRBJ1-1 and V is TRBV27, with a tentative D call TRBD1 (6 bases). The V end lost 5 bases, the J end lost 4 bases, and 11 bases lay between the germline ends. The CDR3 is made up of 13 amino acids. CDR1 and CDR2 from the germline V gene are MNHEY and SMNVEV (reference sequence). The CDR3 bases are TGTGCCAGCAGTCAACAGGGCCGCACTGAAGCTTTCTTT. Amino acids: CASSQQGRTEAFF.

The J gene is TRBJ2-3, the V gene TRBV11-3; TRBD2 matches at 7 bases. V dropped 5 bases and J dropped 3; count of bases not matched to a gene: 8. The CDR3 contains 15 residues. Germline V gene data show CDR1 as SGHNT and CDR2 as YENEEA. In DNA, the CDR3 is TGTGCCAGCAGCCCCCGATGGGGGGGGACAGATACGCAGTATTTT. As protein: CASSPRWGGTDTQYF.

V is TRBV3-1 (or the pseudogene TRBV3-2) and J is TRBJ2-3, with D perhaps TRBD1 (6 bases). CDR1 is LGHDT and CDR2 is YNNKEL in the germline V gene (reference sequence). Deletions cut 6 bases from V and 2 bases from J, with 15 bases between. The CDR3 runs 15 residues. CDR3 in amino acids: CASRRTPGDTDTQYF. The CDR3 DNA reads TGTGCCAGCAGACGGACGCCAGGGGACACAGATACGCAGTATTTT.

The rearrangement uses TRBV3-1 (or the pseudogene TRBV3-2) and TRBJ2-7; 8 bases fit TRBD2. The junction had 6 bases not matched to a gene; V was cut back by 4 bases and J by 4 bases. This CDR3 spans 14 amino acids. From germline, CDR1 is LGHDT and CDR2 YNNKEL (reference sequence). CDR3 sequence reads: CASSRDTSGYEQYF. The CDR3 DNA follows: TGTGCCAGCAGCCGCGACACTAGCGGTTACGAGCAGTACTTC.

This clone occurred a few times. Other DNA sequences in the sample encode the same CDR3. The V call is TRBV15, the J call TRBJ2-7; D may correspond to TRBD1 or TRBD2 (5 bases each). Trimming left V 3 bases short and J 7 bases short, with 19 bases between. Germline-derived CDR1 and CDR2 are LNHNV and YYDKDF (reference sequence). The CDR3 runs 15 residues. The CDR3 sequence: CATSSRDPARGEQYF. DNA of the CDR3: TGTGCCACCAGCAGTAGGGACCCAGCAAGGGGTGAGCAGTACTTC.

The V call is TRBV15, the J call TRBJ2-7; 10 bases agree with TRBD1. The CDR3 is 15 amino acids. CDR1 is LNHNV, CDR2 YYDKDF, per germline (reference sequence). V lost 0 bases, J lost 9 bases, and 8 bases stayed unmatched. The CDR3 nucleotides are TGTGCCACCAGCAGAGATAGCGGGACAGGGGAAGTGCAGTACTTC. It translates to CATSRDSGTGEVQYF. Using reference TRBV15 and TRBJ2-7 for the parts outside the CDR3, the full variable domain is DAMVIQNPRYQVTQFGKPVTLSCSQTLNHNVMYWYQQKSSQAPKLLFHYYDKDFNNEADTPDNFQSRRPNTSFCFLDIRSPGLGDTAMYLCATSRDSGTGEVQYFGPGTRLTVT.

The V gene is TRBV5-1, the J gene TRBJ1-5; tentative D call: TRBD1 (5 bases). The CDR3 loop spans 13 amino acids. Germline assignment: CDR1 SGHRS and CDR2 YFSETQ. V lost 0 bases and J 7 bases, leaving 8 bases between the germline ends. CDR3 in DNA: TGCGCCAGCAGCTTGGAGGGGAAGCAGCCCCAGCATTTT. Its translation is CASSLEGKQPQHF.

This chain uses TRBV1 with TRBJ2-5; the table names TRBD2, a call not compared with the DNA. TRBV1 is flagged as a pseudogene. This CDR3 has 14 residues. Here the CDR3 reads CTTFGLAAVRAQYF. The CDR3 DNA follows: TGCACCACCTTCGGACTAGCGGCTGTTCGGGCCCAGTACTTC.

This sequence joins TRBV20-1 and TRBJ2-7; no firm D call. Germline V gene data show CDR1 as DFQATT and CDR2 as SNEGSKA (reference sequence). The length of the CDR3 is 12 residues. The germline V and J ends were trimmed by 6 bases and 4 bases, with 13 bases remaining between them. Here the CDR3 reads CSASGLRYEQYF. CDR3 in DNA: TGCAGTGCCAGTGGGCTCCGATACGAGCAGTACTTC.

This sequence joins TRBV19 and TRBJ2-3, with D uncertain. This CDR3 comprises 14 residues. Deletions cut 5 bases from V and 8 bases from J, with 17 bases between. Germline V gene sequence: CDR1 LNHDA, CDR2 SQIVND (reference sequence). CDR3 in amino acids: CASSSNSGRGTQYF. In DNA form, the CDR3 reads TGTGCCAGTAGTTCAAACAGTGGACGCGGTACGCAGTATTTT.

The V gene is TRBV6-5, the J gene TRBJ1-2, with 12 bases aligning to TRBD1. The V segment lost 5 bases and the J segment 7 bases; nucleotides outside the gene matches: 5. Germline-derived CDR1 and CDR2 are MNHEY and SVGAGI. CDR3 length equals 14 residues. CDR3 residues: CASSPGTGGGGYTF. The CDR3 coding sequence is TGTGCCAGCAGTCCCGGGACAGGGGGCGGTGGCTACACCTTC.

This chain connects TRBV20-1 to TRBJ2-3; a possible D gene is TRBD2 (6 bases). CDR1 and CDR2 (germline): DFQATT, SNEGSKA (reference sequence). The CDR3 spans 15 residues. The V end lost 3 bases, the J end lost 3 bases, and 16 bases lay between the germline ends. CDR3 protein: CSASTPAGTTDTQYF. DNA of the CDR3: TGCAGTGCTAGTACTCCAGCGGGTACTACAGATACGCAGTATTTT.

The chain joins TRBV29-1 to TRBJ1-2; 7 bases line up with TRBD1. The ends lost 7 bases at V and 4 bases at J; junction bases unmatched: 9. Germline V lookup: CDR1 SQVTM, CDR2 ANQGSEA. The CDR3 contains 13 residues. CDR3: CSAGGTEVYGYTF. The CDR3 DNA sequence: TGCAGCGCCGGAGGGACAGAGGTCTATGGCTACACCTTC.

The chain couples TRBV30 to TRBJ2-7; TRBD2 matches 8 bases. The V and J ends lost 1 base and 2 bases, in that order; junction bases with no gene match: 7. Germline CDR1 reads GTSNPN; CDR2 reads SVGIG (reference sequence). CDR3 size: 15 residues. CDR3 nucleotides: TGTGCCTGGAGTGCCAAGGGACTAGAGGCCTACGAGCAGTACTTC. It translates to CAWSAKGLEAYEQYF.

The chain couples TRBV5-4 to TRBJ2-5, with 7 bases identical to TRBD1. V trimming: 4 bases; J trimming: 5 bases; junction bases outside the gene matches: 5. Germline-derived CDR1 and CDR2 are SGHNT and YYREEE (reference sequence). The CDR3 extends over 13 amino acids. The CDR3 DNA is TGTGCCAGCAGCGCCCACAGGGGCGAGACCCAGTACTTC. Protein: CASSAHRGETQYF.

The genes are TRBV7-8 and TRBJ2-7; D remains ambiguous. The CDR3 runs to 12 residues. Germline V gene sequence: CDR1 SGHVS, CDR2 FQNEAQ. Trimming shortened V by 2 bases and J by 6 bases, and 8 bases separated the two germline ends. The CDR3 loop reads CASSLYNLEQYF. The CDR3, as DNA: TGTGCCAGCAGCTTATATAACCTCGAGCAGTACTTC.

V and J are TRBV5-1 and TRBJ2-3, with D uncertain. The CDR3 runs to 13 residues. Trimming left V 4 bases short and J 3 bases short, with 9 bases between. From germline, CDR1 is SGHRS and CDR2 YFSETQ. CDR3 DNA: TGCGCCAGCAGCCTGGAGATTACAGATACGCAGTATTTT. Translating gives CASSLEITDTQYF.

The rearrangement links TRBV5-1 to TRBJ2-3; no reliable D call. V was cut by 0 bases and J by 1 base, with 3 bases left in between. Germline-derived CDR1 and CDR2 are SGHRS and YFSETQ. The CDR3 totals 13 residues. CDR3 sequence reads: CASSLAGTDTQYF. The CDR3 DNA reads TGCGCCAGCAGCTTGGCTGGCACAGATACGCAGTATTTT.

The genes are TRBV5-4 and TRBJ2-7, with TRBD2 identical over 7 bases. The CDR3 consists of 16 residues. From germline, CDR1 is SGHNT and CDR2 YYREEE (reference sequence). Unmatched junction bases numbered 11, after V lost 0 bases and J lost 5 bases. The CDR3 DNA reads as TGTGCCAGCAGCTTGGCCGGCGGGAGAGCATTCGACGAGCAGTACTTC. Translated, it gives CASSLAGGRAFDEQYF.

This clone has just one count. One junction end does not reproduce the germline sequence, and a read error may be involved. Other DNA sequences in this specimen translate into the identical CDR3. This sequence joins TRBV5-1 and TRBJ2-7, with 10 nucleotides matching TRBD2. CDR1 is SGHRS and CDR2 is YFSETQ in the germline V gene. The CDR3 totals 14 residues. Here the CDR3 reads CASRVAGGSYEQYF. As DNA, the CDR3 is TGCGCCAGCAGGGTAGCGGGAGGCTCCTATGAGCAGTACTTC. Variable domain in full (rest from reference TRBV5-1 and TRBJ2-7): KAGVTQTPRYLIKTRGQQVTLSCSPISGHRSVSWYQQTPGQGLQFLFEYFSETQRNKGNFPGRFSGRQFSNSRSEMNVSTLELGDSALYLCASRVAGGSYEQYFGPGTRLTVT.

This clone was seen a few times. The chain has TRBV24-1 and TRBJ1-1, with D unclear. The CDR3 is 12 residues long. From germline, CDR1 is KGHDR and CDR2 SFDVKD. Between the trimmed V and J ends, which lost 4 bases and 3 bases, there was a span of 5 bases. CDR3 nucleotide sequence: TGTGCCACCAGTGACCCAGACACTGAAGCTTTCTTT. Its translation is CATSDPDTEAFF.

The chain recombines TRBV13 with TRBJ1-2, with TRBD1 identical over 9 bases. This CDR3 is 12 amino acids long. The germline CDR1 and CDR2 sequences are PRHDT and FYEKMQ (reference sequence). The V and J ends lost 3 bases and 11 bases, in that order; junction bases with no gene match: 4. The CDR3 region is CASSLGQGRYTF. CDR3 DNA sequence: TGTGCCAGCAGCTTGGGACAGGGAAGATACACCTTC.